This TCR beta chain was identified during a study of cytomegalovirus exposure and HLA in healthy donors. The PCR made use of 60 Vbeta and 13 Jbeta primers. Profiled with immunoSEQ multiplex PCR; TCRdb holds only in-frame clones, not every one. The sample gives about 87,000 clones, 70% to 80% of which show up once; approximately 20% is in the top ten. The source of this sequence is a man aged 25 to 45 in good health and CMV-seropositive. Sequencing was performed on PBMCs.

The CDR3 reads CASSYEGGLSTDTQYF. The CDR3 nucleotides read TGTGCCAGCAGTTACGAGGGGGGACTAAGCACAGATACGCAGTATTTT. The chain recombines TRBV6-5 with TRBJ2-3; maybe TRBD2 (7 bases). Trimming took 2 bases from V and 0 from J, leaving 12 bases between them. The length of the CDR3 is 16 residues. Germline V gene sequence: CDR1 MNHEY, CDR2 SVGAGI.